A single sample is the source of the 23 T cell receptor beta chains below, sequenced in a study of T cells in Graves' hyperthyroidism and ophthalmopathy. Regions amplified from RNA transcripts were the TCR beta CDR3 regions. HTBI primers were employed in a first-round RT-PCR of the TCR CDR3. TCRdb passed the multiplex PCR reads through MiXCR, listing each CDR3 protein once. The data hold hundreds of thousands of distinct CDR3 sequences, with under 15% observed a single time. Specimen: blood. These TCRs come from a woman in her twenties or thirties with Graves' hyperthyroidism.

The table lists this clonotype with many counts. The chain recombines TRBV2 with TRBJ1-1; tentative D call: TRBD1 (5 bases). V was trimmed by 4 bases and J by 0 bases, leaving 9 bases between them. The CDR3 sequence is 14 residues long. CDR1 SNHLY and CDR2 FYNNEI come from the germline V gene. CDR3: CASSGGRLNTEAFF. Here the CDR3 DNA reads TGTGCCAGCAGTGGGGGCAGACTGAACACTGAAGCTTTCTTT.

The sample holds many counts of this clonotype. The chain combines TRBV5-1 with TRBJ2-3; the D is unclear. Germline CDR1 and CDR2: SGHRS and YFSETQ. CDR3 length equals 15 residues. V shed 0 bases and J shed 2 bases, with 10 bases lying between them. CDR3 DNA: TGCGCCAGCAGCTTGGAGGCTTATTTCACAGATACGCAGTATTTT. It codes for CASSLEAYFTDTQYF.

Only a few counts were recorded for this clonotype. The chain has TRBV19 and TRBJ1-2, with TRBD1 matching 8 bases. CDR1 and CDR2 from the germline V gene are LNHDA and SQIVND (reference sequence). This CDR3 comprises 15 residues. The ends lost 7 bases at V and 5 bases at J; junction bases unmatched: 12. The DNA of the CDR3 is TGTGCCAGTACCTTTGCAGGGGGCTTGGAATATGGCTACACCTTC. Translated, it gives CASTFAGGLEYGYTF.

This clonotype was detected ten times or more. The chain joins TRBV28 to TRBJ2-1, with TRBD1 as a possible D gene (6 bases). Between the trimmed V and J ends, which lost 7 bases and 6 bases, there was a span of 16 bases. Germline lookup yields CDR1 MDHEN and CDR2 SYDVKM. There are 14 residues in the CDR3. The CDR3 protein is CASNGGHAPNEQFF. CDR3 DNA: TGTGCCAGCAATGGGGGCCATGCCCCCAATGAGCAGTTCTTC.

In its sample, this clonotype was seen many times. The chain combines TRBV3-1 with TRBJ2-1; TRBD2 aligns across 8 bases. Trimming took 0 bases from V and 3 from J; bases not matched to a gene: 7. The CDR3 has 17 amino acids. Germline values: CDR1 LGHDT, CDR2 YNNKEL (reference sequence). The CDR3 sequence: CASSQDYRTSFYNEQFF. In DNA form, the CDR3 reads TGTGCCAGCAGCCAAGATTACAGGACTAGCTTCTACAATGAGCAGTTCTTC.

This clonotype was observed many times. The chain is built from TRBV11-1 and TRBJ2-5, with 10 bases matching TRBD1. The V gene's germline CDR1 is SGHAT and CDR2 FQDESV (reference sequence). This CDR3 has 16 amino acids. Trimming at V came to 0 bases and at J to 0 bases, leaving 1 base not matched to a gene. Written as DNA, the CDR3 is TGTGCCAGCAGCTTAGCGGGACAGGGGAACCAAGAGACCCAGTACTTC. Translating gives CASSLAGQGNQETQYF.

This clonotype was detected ten times or more. The chain has TRBV3-1 and TRBJ1-1, with D hard to call. Germline V CDR1 and CDR2: LGHDT, YNNKEL (reference sequence). Trimming removed 0 bases at V and 5 bases at J, with 16 bases between. The CDR3 covers 16 residues. The CDR3 here is CASSQDPPVMWTEAFF. The DNA of the CDR3 is TGTGCCAGCAGCCAAGATCCTCCGGTCATGTGGACTGAAGCTTTCTTT. The full variable domain, its missing parts supplied by reference TRBV3-1 and TRBJ1-1, is DTAVSQTPKYLVTQMGNDKSIKCEQNLGHDTMYWYKQDSKKFLKIMFSYNNKELIINETVPNRFSPKSPDKAHLNLHINSLELGDSAVYFCASSQDPPVMWTEAFFGQGTRLTVV.

The table lists this clonotype with a few counts. The chain couples TRBV18 to TRBJ2-7; D call uncertain. CDR1 and CDR2 (germline): KGHSH, LQKENI. Trimming left V 6 bases short and J 7 bases short, with 13 bases between. The CDR3 is 12 amino acids. The CDR3 DNA reads as TGTGCCAGCTCGCCGCTCATGGGTGAGCAGTACTTC. Translated, it gives CASSPLMGEQYF.

This clonotype showed up many times. V gene TRBV20-1 combines with J gene TRBJ2-7; D remains ambiguous. Trimming removed 3 bases from V and 3 bases from J, with 12 bases in between. This CDR3 has 13 residues. Germline CDR1 and CDR2: DFQATT and SNEGSKA (reference sequence). The CDR3 DNA follows: TGCAGTGCTAGGGCCCGCAGTGACTACGAGCAGTACTTC. This sequence encodes CSARARSDYEQYF.

V gene TRBV4-1 combines with J gene TRBJ1-5; TRBD1 is a possible D gene (6 bases). The germline CDR1 and CDR2 sequences are MGHRA and YSYEKL. The CDR3 extends over 15 amino acids. V dropped 2 bases and J dropped 3 bases, with 11 bases sitting between them. DNA of the CDR3: TGCGCCAGCAGCCAAAAGGGGGGGGCCAATCAGCCCCAGCATTTT. Translating it yields CASSQKGGANQPQHF.

This clonotype was counted only a few times. The chain uses TRBV9 and TRBJ1-4, with TRBD1 as a possible D gene (6 bases). Deletions cut 0 bases from V and 8 bases from J, with 14 bases between. CDR1 and CDR2 (germline): SGDLS, YYNGEE. The CDR3 loop spans 15 amino acids. The CDR3 loop reads CASSVAAGVEEKLFF. CDR3 DNA sequence: TGTGCCAGCAGCGTAGCGGCAGGGGTAGAAGAAAAACTGTTTTTT.

This clonotype came up a few times. The chain uses TRBV3-1 and TRBJ2-7, with D tentatively TRBD1 or TRBD2 (5 bases each). This CDR3 region has 14 residues. Germline V CDR1 and CDR2: LGHDT, YNNKEL (reference sequence). With 2 bases removed from V and 6 bases from J, the gap between germline ends came to 14 bases. CDR3 sequence: CASSQRDPRGEQYF. CDR3 nucleotides: TGTGCCAGCAGCCAAAGGGACCCCCGTGGCGAGCAGTACTTC.

This clonotype was observed many times. V and J are TRBV18 and TRBJ2-5; D remains unclear. CDR1 and CDR2 from the germline V gene are KGHSH and LQKENI. V was trimmed by 0 bases and J by 5 bases, leaving 10 bases between them. This CDR3 has 14 residues. The CDR3 DNA reads as TGTGCCAGCTCACCACCCGCCGAGTCGGAGACCCAGTACTTC. It encodes CASSPPAESETQYF.

Only a few counts were recorded for this clonotype. The rearrangement joins TRBV10-3 to TRBJ1-6; weak D call: TRBD1 (6 bases). The CDR3 totals 13 residues. Trimming stripped 7 bases from V and 7 bases from J, with 11 bases between. Germline V gene sequence: CDR1 ENHRY, CDR2 SYGVKD. DNA of the CDR3: TGTGCCATCACGGGGGGCGAAAATTCACCCCTCCACTTT. This translates into CAITGGENSPLHF.

V and J are TRBV9 and TRBJ1-2; D not certain. The CDR3 length is 12 residues. Trimming cost V 4 bases and J 3 bases, with 7 bases left between them. Per the germline V gene, CDR1 is SGDLS and CDR2 is YYNGEE. The CDR3 DNA is TGTGCCAGCAGCAAAGTGGACTATGGCTACACCTTC. This translates into CASSKVDYGYTF. The full variable domain, in which reference TRBV9 and TRBJ1-2 provide the parts outside the CDR3, is DSGVTQTPKHLITATGQRVTLRCSPRSGDLSVYWYQQSLDQGLQFLIQYYNGEERAKGNILERFSAQQFPDLHSELNLSSLELGDSALYFCASSKVDYGYTFGSGTRLTVV.

The table lists this clonotype with many counts. The chain couples TRBV3-1 to TRBJ1-2; no clear D gene. CDR1 and CDR2 from the germline V gene are LGHDT and YNNKEL (reference sequence). The CDR3 sequence is 13 residues long. The germline V and J ends were trimmed by 4 bases and 5 bases, with 11 bases remaining between them. The CDR3 DNA sequence: TGTGCCAGCAGCCCAGCCCGTAGTTATGGCTACACCTTC. Amino acid sequence: CASSPARSYGYTF.

In this sample, this clonotype turned up many times. This chain connects TRBV20-1 to TRBJ1-6; TRBD1 is a possible D gene (5 bases). CDR3 size: 13 residues. The V end lost 6 bases, the J end lost 9 bases, and 15 bases lay between the germline ends. Germline V lookup: CDR1 DFQATT, CDR2 SNEGSKA (reference sequence). CDR3 amino acids: CSAGSGGGSPLHF. CDR3 in DNA: TGCAGTGCAGGCTCCGGGGGGGGTTCACCCCTCCACTTT.

The table lists this clonotype with many counts. The chain couples TRBV11-2 to TRBJ2-7, with D perhaps matching TRBD1 or TRBD2 (5 bases each). Germline V gives CDR1 SGHAT, CDR2 FQNNGV. The V end was cut by 6 bases, the J end by 2 bases, with 14 bases between. This CDR3 spans 14 amino acids. Written as DNA, the CDR3 is TGTGCCAGCAGATCGCCCAGGGAGCCCTACGAGCAGTACTTC. Its translation is CASRSPREPYEQYF.

The rearrangement links TRBV3-1 to TRBJ2-4, with D maybe TRBD1 (5 bases). Trimming removed 1 base at V and 10 bases at J, with 14 bases between. CDR1 is LGHDT, CDR2 YNNKEL, per germline (reference sequence). This CDR3 contains 14 residues. This CDR3 is CASSQGHTSGIQYF. The CDR3 DNA reads as TGTGCCAGCAGCCAAGGACACACATCAGGGATTCAGTACTTC. Using reference TRBV3-1 and TRBJ2-4 for the parts outside the CDR3, the full variable domain is DTAVSQTPKYLVTQMGNDKSIKCEQNLGHDTMYWYKQDSKKFLKIMFSYNNKELIINETVPNRFSPKSPDKAHLNLHINSLELGDSAVYFCASSQGHTSGIQYFGAGTRLSVL.

The table lists this clonotype with many counts. V usage is TRBV11-2 and J usage is TRBJ2-5; unclear D gene. Germline lookup yields CDR1 SGHAT and CDR2 FQNNGV. This CDR3 contains 15 residues. V was clipped by 1 base and J by 1 base, with 10 bases between them. This CDR3 reads CASSLVGTRQETQYF. CDR3 nucleotides: TGTGCCAGCAGCTTAGTGGGAACCCGCCAAGAGACCCAGTACTTC. Supplemented by reference TRBV11-2 and TRBJ2-5, the full variable domain reads EAGVAQSPRYKIIEKRQSVAFWCNPISGHATLYWYQQILGQGPKLLIQFQNNGVVDDSQLPKDRFSAERLKGVDSTLKIQPAKLEDSAVYLCASSLVGTRQETQYFGPGTRLLVL.

This clonotype was counted at least ten times. The V gene is TRBV11-2, the J gene TRBJ2-2; 10 bases align to TRBD2. The CDR3 runs to 15 residues. V was clipped by 5 bases and J by 5 bases; unmatched bases: 5. Germline CDR1 reads SGHAT; CDR2 reads FQNNGV. The CDR3 region has the DNA TGTGCCAGCAGCCCCAGCGGGAGGGCGACCGGGGAGCTGTTTTTT. It specifies CASSPSGRATGELFF.

At least ten counts were recorded for this clonotype. This rearrangement joins TRBV11-2 to TRBJ1-1; D remains unclear. The CDR3 is 15 amino acids. The V and J ends lost 4 bases and 0 bases respectively, with 12 bases between them. From germline, CDR1 is SGHAT and CDR2 FQNNGV. CDR3 nucleotides: TGTGCCAGCAGCTCCCGCCCCCAGGTGAACACTGAAGCTTTCTTT. Residues: CASSSRPQVNTEAFF. Full variable domain (missing parts from reference TRBV11-2 and TRBJ1-1): EAGVAQSPRYKIIEKRQSVAFWCNPISGHATLYWYQQILGQGPKLLIQFQNNGVVDDSQLPKDRFSAERLKGVDSTLKIQPAKLEDSAVYLCASSSRPQVNTEAFFGQGTRLTVV.

This clonotype was picked up many times. V usage is TRBV3-1 and J usage is TRBJ1-2; the D is unclear. Germline V gene lookup returns CDR1 LGHDT and CDR2 YNNKEL (reference sequence). Trimming stripped 0 bases from V and 2 bases from J, with 13 bases between. The CDR3 has 16 residues. DNA of the CDR3: TGTGCCAGCAGCCAAGATCGAGGGTCCGGAAACTATGGCTACACCTTC. Protein: CASSQDRGSGNYGYTF.